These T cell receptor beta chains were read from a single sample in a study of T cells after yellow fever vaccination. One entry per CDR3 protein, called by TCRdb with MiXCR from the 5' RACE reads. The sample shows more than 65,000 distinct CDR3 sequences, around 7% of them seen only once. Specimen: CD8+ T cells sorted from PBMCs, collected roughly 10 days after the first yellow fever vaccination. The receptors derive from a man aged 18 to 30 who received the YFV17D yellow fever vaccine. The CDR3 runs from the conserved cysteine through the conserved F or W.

CASTTGEGSSTDTQYF	TRBV5-1	TRBJ2-3
CASTRDFYGYTF	TRBV12-3/TRBV12-4	TRBJ1-2
CASVGGKSGVNEQFF	TRBV4-1	TRBJ2-1
CASSLSGGELFF	TRBV7-6	TRBJ2-2
CASGLFGQGVKNIQYF	TRBV12-5	TRBJ2-4
CASSLAGLEDNEQFF	TRBV7-6	TRBJ2-1
CATSGLGRLGRNQPQHF	TRBV15	TRBJ1-5
CASSFPRQAGTQYF	TRBV7-2	TRBJ2-5
CAWSVIELNYGYTF	TRBV30	TRBJ1-2
CASSLIYTQYF	TRBV7-2	TRBJ2-3
CASSLPAKSVDTDTQYF	TRBV7-2	TRBJ2-3
CASSPRGGPPYTDTQYF	TRBV12-3/TRBV12-4	TRBJ2-3
CASSLAPTGNTEAFF	TRBV7-9	TRBJ1-1
CASSFAGPGDQETQYF	TRBV12-3/TRBV12-4	TRBJ2-5
CASSLTAGGDIQYF	TRBV12-3/TRBV12-4	TRBJ2-4
CASSPSRQGGNQPQHF	TRBV27	TRBJ1-5
CATRIQGFPTGELFF	TRBV15	TRBJ2-2
CASSLGLSFQETQYF	TRBV7-2	TRBJ2-5
CASSQPATHTEAFF	TRBV4-1	TRBJ1-1
CAFSFSAFSDRLNTGELFF	TRBV12-3/TRBV12-4	TRBJ2-2
CASSVGAGGGRNTEAFF	TRBV9	TRBJ1-1
CSVAVSGANVLTF	TRBV29-1	TRBJ2-6
CASSFSQARGDTQYF	TRBV12-3/TRBV12-4	TRBJ2-3
CASATSYNEQFF	TRBV12-5	TRBJ2-1
CSKGTVYEQYF	TRBV29-1	TRBJ2-7
CASSSTGANQPQHF	TRBV6-2/TRBV6-3	TRBJ1-5
CASSGHRTDTQYF	TRBV2	TRBJ2-3
CASSLPAMRTGGPGTDTQYF	TRBV28	TRBJ2-3
CASSQDTPFMNTEAFF	TRBV4-2	TRBJ1-1
CASSRDMYNEQFF	TRBV6-2/TRBV6-3	TRBJ2-1
CASSQTGAFAKNIQYF	TRBV4-1	TRBJ2-4
CASSLLDMTSSGGSYNEQFF	TRBV27	TRBJ2-1
CASSAGKHRAFF	TRBV12-3/TRBV12-4	TRBJ1-1
CATWGLPDNEQFF	TRBV27	TRBJ2-1
CSVEDRRKLYGYTF	TRBV29-1	TRBJ1-2
CASIQGAGGYTF	TRBV2	TRBJ1-2
CSVSAVTGGYADTQYF	TRBV29-1	TRBJ2-3
CASSGSPGLAEAFF	TRBV7-8	TRBJ1-1
CSASGLSYEQYF	TRBV20-1	TRBJ2-7
CSVEVPSNTGELFF	TRBV29-1	TRBJ2-2
CASSAHGVGENIQYF	TRBV25-1	TRBJ2-4
CSVEENTRTGEPQYF	TRBV29-1	TRBJ2-5
CASSRRPETGELFF	TRBV6-1	TRBJ2-2
CATARDSSYEQYF	TRBV24-1	TRBJ2-7
CATSDPGRGGDNEQFF	TRBV24-1	TRBJ2-1
CASSLTGTGGEKLFF	TRBV6-5	TRBJ1-4
CASSAGTSGAKAGELFF	TRBV9	TRBJ2-2
CASGGQGLEQFF	TRBV5-6	TRBJ2-1
CASSKPREGTGDTEAFF	TRBV27	TRBJ1-1
CASSQGTAPNYGYTF	TRBV4-3	TRBJ1-2
CASSDLGNNQPQHF	TRBV6-1	TRBJ1-5
CDSSQAGGFSYEQYF	TRBV4-1	TRBJ2-7
CASSQMRLEESPLHF	TRBV4-1	TRBJ1-6
CASSQDVSRLAGGRYNEQFF	TRBV4-1	TRBJ2-1
CASSIRTSGGTDTQYF	TRBV7-2	TRBJ2-3
CASQGFGTDTQYF	TRBV2	TRBJ2-3
CASSPDIEETQYF	TRBV7-9	TRBJ2-5
CASSPPRDSHNNEQFF	TRBV28	TRBJ2-1
CASSPGGFTQPQHF	TRBV7-2	TRBJ1-5
CASSLRLGQALYGYTF	TRBV13	TRBJ1-2